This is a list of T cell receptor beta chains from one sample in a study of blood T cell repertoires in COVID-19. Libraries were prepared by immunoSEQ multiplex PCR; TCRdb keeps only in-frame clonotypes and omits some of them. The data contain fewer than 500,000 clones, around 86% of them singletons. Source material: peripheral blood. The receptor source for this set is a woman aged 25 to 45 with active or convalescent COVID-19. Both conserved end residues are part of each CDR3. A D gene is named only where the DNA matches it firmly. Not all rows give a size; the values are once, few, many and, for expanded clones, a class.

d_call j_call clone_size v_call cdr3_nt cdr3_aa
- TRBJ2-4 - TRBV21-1 TGTGCCAGCAGCCCTAGTAGTCACGGGACAACGACCCTCGCCAAAAACATTCAGTACTTC CASSPSSHGTTTLAKNIQYF
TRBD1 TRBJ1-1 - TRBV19 TGTGCCAGTAGTATAGGGGATCAGGGGGTGAAAACTGAAGCTTTCTTT CASSIGDQGVKTEAFF
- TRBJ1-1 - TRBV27 TGTGCCAGCAGTTCGCTATTTATGGCTGAAGCTTTCTTT CASSSLFMAEAFF
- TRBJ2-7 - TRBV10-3 TGTGCCATCAGTGATCCCAGAGGGCAGTATGCCCTCTACGAGCAGTACTTC CAISDPRGQYALYEQYF
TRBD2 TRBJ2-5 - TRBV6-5 TGTGCCAGCAAACTAGCGACAGATGGGCCCCAGTACTTC CASKLATDGPQYF
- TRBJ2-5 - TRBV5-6 TGTGCCAGCAGCTTCGGCCTCGGACAGTACGAAGAGACCCAGTACTTC CASSFGLGQYEETQYF
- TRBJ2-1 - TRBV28 TGTGCCAGCAGTTTAAGGGCAGGGATAAATAATGAGCAGTTCTTC CASSLRAGINNEQFF
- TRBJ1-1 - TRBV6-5 TGTGCCAGCACCCCTCCGGAGAGTAACACTGAAGCTTTCTTT CASTPPESNTEAFF
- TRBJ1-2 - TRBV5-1 TGCGCCAGCAGCTTGGGGGACACATCTAACTATGGCTACACCTTC CASSLGDTSNYGYTF
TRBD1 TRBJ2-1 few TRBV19 TGTGCCACTTCTCGGGACAGGGAAGATGAGCAGTTCTTC CATSRDREDEQFF
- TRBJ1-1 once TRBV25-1 TGTGCCAGCAGTGAAAATACCGCACTGGAAGCTTTCTTT CASSENTALEAFF
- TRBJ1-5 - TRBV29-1 TGCAGCGTTGGTGGGCAGCCCAATCAGCCCCAGCATTTT CSVGGQPNQPQHF
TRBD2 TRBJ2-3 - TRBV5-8 TGTGCCAGCAGCTTGGGCGACCGGGGGGCAGATACGCAGTATTTT CASSLGDRGADTQYF
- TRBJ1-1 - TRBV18 TGTGCCAGCTCCCCCATGAACACTGAAGCTTTCTTT CASSPMNTEAFF
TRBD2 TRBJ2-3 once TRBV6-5 TGTGCCAGCAGGCCTAGCGGGGGGGCTAAAGATACGCAGTATTTT CASRPSGGAKDTQYF